This passage covers 27 T cell receptor beta chains from one sample sequenced in a study of cytomegalovirus exposure and HLA in healthy donors. 60 Vbeta and 13 Jbeta primers were used in PCR. Sequencing was performed with immunoSEQ multiplex PCR; in TCRdb, only in-frame clones are kept and a portion is missing. The data contain about 94,000 clones, roughly three quarters of them seen just once; the ten biggest clones take up 3.7%. The sequenced material came from PBMCs. The receptor set was obtained from a man aged 25-40 years in good health and CMV-seronegative.

This chain connects TRBV5-1 to TRBJ2-5; unclear D gene. There are 13 residues in the CDR3. Trimming removed 0 bases at V and 4 bases at J, with 7 bases between. Germline assignment: CDR1 SGHRS and CDR2 YFSETQ. The CDR3 bases are TGCGCCAGCAGCTTGGATGGTAGAGAGACCCAGTACTTC. Translated, it gives CASSLDGRETQYF.

V and J are TRBV7-9 and TRBJ2-5, with a tentative D call TRBD2 (5 bases). The CDR3 consists of 16 residues. Germline V gene lookup returns CDR1 SEHNR and CDR2 FQNEAQ (reference sequence). V was cut by 2 bases and J by 4 bases, with 17 bases left in between. This CDR3 is CASSLISGETRETQYF. In DNA form, the CDR3 reads TGTGCCAGCAGCTTAATATCTGGGGAGACTCGAGAGACCCAGTACTTC.

This clone came up a few times. The V gene is TRBV9, the J gene TRBJ1-1, with 8 bases fitting TRBD1. The CDR3 is 12 amino acids. V shed 4 bases, J shed 8 bases, and the junction held 4 bases outside the gene matches. Germline V gene lookup returns CDR1 SGDLS and CDR2 YYNGEE. The CDR3 reads CASSRDRREAFF. The CDR3 nucleotides are TGTGCCAGCAGCCGGGACAGGCGGGAAGCTTTCTTT. Full variable domain (missing parts from reference TRBV9 and TRBJ1-1): DSGVTQTPKHLITATGQRVTLRCSPRSGDLSVYWYQQSLDQGLQFLIQYYNGEERAKGNILERFSAQQFPDLHSELNLSSLELGDSALYFCASSRDRREAFFGQGTRLTVV.

This sequence joins TRBV5-4 and TRBJ1-1; 7 bases match TRBD1. This CDR3 is 14 amino acids long. The J segment lost 1 base and the V segment lost 5 bases, leaving 5 bases of the junction unmatched. CDR1 and CDR2 (germline): SGHNT, YYREEE (reference sequence). CDR3 amino acids: CASRQTGSNTEAFF. CDR3 sequence (DNA): TGTGCCAGCAGACAGACAGGGTCGAACACTGAAGCTTTCTTT.

V gene TRBV7-2 combines with J gene TRBJ2-5, with D possibly matching TRBD1 (6 bases). V was pared by 3 bases and J by 2 bases, with 13 bases between. Germline CDR1 SGHTA, CDR2 FQGNSA. The CDR3 extends over 15 amino acids. This chain's CDR3 is CASSFGSDRQETQYF. The CDR3 DNA sequence: TGTGCCAGCAGCTTTGGGAGTGACAGGCAAGAGACCCAGTACTTC. Looking up the rest from reference TRBV7-2 and TRBJ2-5 gives the full variable domain: GAGVSQSPSNKVTEKGKDVELRCDPISGHTALYWYRQSLGQGLEFLIYFQGNSAPDKSGLPSDRFSAERTGGSVSTLTIQRTQQEDSAVYLCASSFGSDRQETQYFGPGTRLLVL.

This clone was seen only once. This chain uses TRBV30 with TRBJ1-5, with a weak D call TRBD1 (5 bases). Looked up from germline, CDR1 is GTSNPN and CDR2 is SVGIG (reference sequence). This CDR3 is 13 amino acids long. Between the trimmed V and J ends, which lost 2 bases and 4 bases, there was a span of 9 bases. CDR3 region: CAWSKDRNQPQHF. The DNA of the CDR3 is TGTGCCTGGAGTAAAGACAGAAATCAGCCCCAGCATTTT.

The chain is built from TRBV4-3 and TRBJ1-3; a possible D gene is TRBD1 (6 bases). CDR1 and CDR2 (germline): LGHNA, YSLEER. V was clipped by 1 base and J by 4 bases, with 14 bases between them. This CDR3 has 16 amino acids. The CDR3, as DNA: TGCGCCAGCAGCCAAGGCCGTCCTGGGGGCGGAAACACCATATATTTT. Amino acid sequence: CASSQGRPGGGNTIYF.

The gene calls are TRBV25-1 and TRBJ2-1, with D possibly being TRBD1 (6 bases). Germline CDR1 is MGHDK and CDR2 is SYGVNS. This CDR3 spans 14 amino acids. The ends were cut back, 4 bases at V and 4 bases at J, with 11 bases in the middle. The CDR3 protein is CASSGTDTYNEQFF. In DNA form, the CDR3 reads TGTGCCAGCAGTGGGACAGATACTTACAATGAGCAGTTCTTC. Using reference TRBV25-1 and TRBJ2-1 for the parts outside the CDR3, the full variable domain is EADIYQTPRYLVIGTGKKITLECSQTMGHDKMYWYQQDPGMELHLIHYSYGVNSTEKGDLSSESTVSRIRTEHFPLTLESARPSHTSQYLCASSGTDTYNEQFFGPGTRLTVL.

A single count supports this clone. This same CDR3 is encoded by further DNA sequences in the sample. The chain recombines TRBV6-6 with TRBJ1-1, with D maybe TRBD1 (5 bases). This CDR3 is 16 amino acids long. Trimming removed 6 bases at V and 4 bases at J, with 21 bases between. CDR1 is MNHNY, CDR2 SVGAGI, per germline (reference sequence). The CDR3 DNA is TGTGCCAGCAGCTACGACAGCCTGGTTGTGGGCACTGAAGCTTTCTTT. The encoded protein is CASSYDSLVVGTEAFF.

The rearrangement links TRBV6-5 to TRBJ1-4, with a possible D match to TRBD1 (6 bases). CDR1 MNHEY and CDR2 SVGAGI come from the germline V gene. Trimming cost V 5 bases and J 6 bases, with 13 bases left between them. This CDR3 contains 14 residues. The CDR3 nucleotides are TGTGCCAGCAGTAAGGACTCAGGGGATGAAAAACTGTTTTTT. Protein: CASSKDSGDEKLFF.

The chain employs TRBV5-1 and TRBJ2-4, with TRBD1 as a possible D gene (6 bases). Germline CDR1 SGHRS, CDR2 YFSETQ. The V end lost 1 base, the J end lost 1 base, and 9 bases lay between the germline ends. This CDR3 comprises 15 residues. The CDR3 sequence is CASSLLDRAKNIQYF. The CDR3 DNA is TGCGCCAGCAGCTTGCTCGACAGGGCCAAAAACATTCAGTACTTC.

This clone appeared a single time. The chain couples TRBV2 to TRBJ2-5; 8 bases fit TRBD2. The DNA matches TRBJ2-7 better at its end, which makes the J call doubtful. The V gene's germline CDR1 is SNHLY and CDR2 FYNNEI. The CDR3 covers 15 residues. CDR3 DNA sequence: TGTGCCAGCAGTGAAAGCCTAGCGGGCTACTACGAGCAGTACTTC. The encoded protein is CASSESLAGYYEQYF.

The chain recombines TRBV2 with TRBJ2-1; TRBD2 aligns across 8 bases. Germline V gene sequence: CDR1 SNHLY, CDR2 FYNNEI. The J segment lost 7 bases and the V segment lost 4 bases, leaving 15 bases of the junction unmatched. The CDR3 runs 17 residues. CDR3 region: CASSATAIVAGLNEQFF. For the CDR3, the DNA is TGTGCCAGCAGTGCGACGGCAATTGTAGCGGGGCTGAATGAGCAGTTCTTC.

The gene calls are TRBV28 and TRBJ2-5; 8 positions match TRBD1. TRBJ2-7 matches the DNA end more closely, so the J call is doubtful. The germline CDR1 and CDR2 sequences are MDHEN and SYDVKM. The CDR3 totals 14 residues. CDR3 region: CASSLPSDRGEQYF. In nucleotides, the CDR3 is TGTGCCAGCAGTTTACCTTCTGACAGGGGCGAGCAGTACTTC.

The chain couples TRBV30 to TRBJ2-2; D may be TRBD1 (5 bases). V was clipped by 5 bases and J by 4 bases, with 20 bases between them. Germline CDR1 is GTSNPN and CDR2 is SVGIG (reference sequence). CDR3 length equals 16 residues. The CDR3, as DNA: TGTGCCTGGCTACCTCAGGGCCAACTCCGCACCGGGGAGCTGTTTTTT. Amino acids: CAWLPQGQLRTGELFF.

The V gene is TRBV2, the J gene TRBJ2-7, with 7 bases matching TRBD1. The CDR3 length is 12 residues. Germline CDR1 and CDR2: SNHLY and FYNNEI. J was trimmed by 3 bases and V by 6 bases; bases with no gene match: 2. The CDR3 DNA follows: TGTGCCAGCAGGACAGGGAACTACGAGCAGTACTTC. As protein: CASRTGNYEQYF.

The chain links TRBV5-1 to TRBJ2-5; 8 positions agree with TRBD1. The CDR3 totals 13 residues. J gave up 4 bases and V 7 bases, and 6 bases lay outside the gene matches. Germline CDR1 SGHRS, CDR2 YFSETQ. This CDR3 is CASGGQDTETQYF. DNA of the CDR3: TGCGCCAGCGGGGGACAGGACACAGAGACCCAGTACTTC.

The chain employs TRBV6-1 and TRBJ2-7; D is unclear. Germline assignment: CDR1 MNHNS and CDR2 SASEGT. V lost 1 base to trimming and J lost 6 bases, with 13 bases between them. This CDR3 is 14 amino acids long. The CDR3 here is CASSEDKYIIEQYF. The CDR3 region has the DNA TGTGCCAGCAGTGAAGACAAATATATAATCGAGCAGTACTTC.

The chain recombines TRBV6-5 with TRBJ2-7; 11 nucleotides align to TRBD2. The germline gives CDR1 MNHEY, CDR2 SVGAGI. The CDR3 is made up of 15 amino acids. Trimming at V came to 0 bases and at J to 3 bases, leaving 1 base not matched to a gene. Here the CDR3 reads CASSYSGTSGYEQYF. The CDR3 DNA reads as TGTGCCAGCAGTTACTCAGGGACTAGCGGCTACGAGCAGTACTTC.

The V gene is TRBV29-1, the J gene TRBJ2-1; 7 nucleotides match TRBD2. Trimming at V came to 7 bases and at J to 0 bases, leaving 3 bases not matched to a gene. Germline assignment: CDR1 SQVTM and CDR2 ANQGSEA. CDR3 length: 13 amino acids. CDR3 protein: CSGGGSSYNEQFF. For the CDR3, the DNA is TGCAGCGGGGGCGGGAGCTCCTACAATGAGCAGTTCTTC.

This clone was seen just once. This chain uses TRBV19 with TRBJ2-1; 9 bases match TRBD2. This CDR3 has 14 amino acids. V lost 7 bases to trimming and J lost 4 bases; unmatched junction nucleotides: 5. The germline gives CDR1 LNHDA, CDR2 SQIVND (reference sequence). Here the CDR3 reads CASKAGGMYNEQFF. CDR3 coding DNA: TGTGCCAGTAAGGCGGGGGGGATGTACAATGAGCAGTTCTTC.

This chain uses TRBV6-6 with TRBJ2-1; possibly TRBD1 for D (6 bases). V lost 6 bases and J lost 0, with 12 bases in between. This CDR3 has 15 residues. Germline V gene data show CDR1 as MNHNY and CDR2 as SVGAGI (reference sequence). The CDR3 sequence is CASSPGQNSYNEQFF. CDR3 nucleotide sequence: TGTGCCAGCAGCCCGGGACAAAACTCCTACAATGAGCAGTTCTTC.

The chain joins TRBV4-3 to TRBJ2-7; TRBD2 matches 11 bases. Trimming took 1 base from V and 3 from J; bases not matched to a gene: 2. This CDR3 region has 15 residues. Germline V CDR1 and CDR2: LGHNA, YSLEER. CDR3: CASSQGLAGFYEQYF. In DNA form, the CDR3 reads TGCGCCAGCAGCCAAGGACTAGCGGGGTTCTACGAGCAGTACTTC.

A single count supports this clone. The genes are TRBV28 and TRBJ1-3; the match to TRBD1 covers 8 bases. There are 14 residues in the CDR3. Germline V CDR1 and CDR2: MDHEN, SYDVKM. With 9 bases clipped from V and 0 bases from J, the junction kept 4 bases outside the gene matches. CDR3 DNA sequence: TGTGCCAGTGGGGGACAGGTCTCTGGAAACACCATATATTTT. This encodes CASGGQVSGNTIYF.

This chain links TRBV5-1 with TRBJ2-7, with TRBD1 as a possible D gene (5 bases). Germline CDR1 and CDR2: SGHRS and YFSETQ. V was clipped by 0 bases and J by 1 base, with 8 bases between them. The CDR3 totals 14 residues. The CDR3 loop reads CASSLARTSYEQYF. CDR3 bases: TGCGCCAGCAGCTTGGCAAGGACATCCTACGAGCAGTACTTC. Full variable domain (rest looked up from reference TRBV5-1 and TRBJ2-7): KAGVTQTPRYLIKTRGQQVTLSCSPISGHRSVSWYQQTPGQGLQFLFEYFSETQRNKGNFPGRFSGRQFSNSRSEMNVSTLELGDSALYLCASSLARTSYEQYFGPGTRLTVT.

A single count supports this clone. The chain uses TRBV18 and TRBJ1-2, with TRBD1 matching 8 bases. CDR1 KGHSH and CDR2 LQKENI come from the germline V gene. This CDR3 is 14 amino acids long. V shed 3 bases and J 4 bases; nucleotides not matched to a gene: 4. DNA for the CDR3: TGTGCCAGCTCACCCGGACAGGGAGTCTATGGCTACACCTTC. Its translation: CASSPGQGVYGYTF.

This clone was counted between two and nine times. The chain links TRBV28 to TRBJ2-7; D may be TRBD2 (5 bases). Per germline, CDR1 MDHEN and CDR2 SYDVKM. This CDR3 has 13 residues. Trimming took 8 bases from V and 3 from J, leaving 14 bases between them. The CDR3 DNA reads TGTGCCAGCCGGTCTAGCCTCCTCTACGAGCAGTACTTC. It codes for CASRSSLLYEQYF.